This T cell receptor (beta chain) was captured in a study of T cells expressing NK-cell markers. Across the study: Beta-chain profiling covered CD3+CD56+NKG2C+, CD3+CD56+NKG2C- and CD3+CD56-NKG2C+ sorted subsets.

For each CDR3 protein, TCRdb gives one entry from its re-call of the 5' RACE reads, without DNA. The table counts fewer than 200,000 distinct CDR3 sequences; about 18% lies in the top ten. The CDR3 is 14 residues long. The germline V gene encodes CDR1 SGHTA and CDR2 FQGTGA. Study results and limitations: Several donors showed these clonotypes also leading the CD3+CD56-NKG2C+ fraction.

On this clonotype: The antigen is undetermined.

The V and J genes are TRBV7-3 and TRBJ2-3; TCRdb reports TRBD2, a call that lacks DNA to check it against. This receptor was taken from a woman aged 18-70 years in good health. The sequenced sample consisted of blood T cells: a sorted CD56 or NKG2C T cell subset, CD4+ or CD8+ T cells, or bulk PBMC T cells (not recorded which). This CDR3 is CASKLAGGTDTQYF.